Listed below are T cell receptor beta chains from one sample, sequenced in a study of CD8 T cells in ankylosing spondylitis. Using its own MiXCR run on the 5' RACE reads, TCRdb lists one record per CDR3 protein. In the table there are under 450,000 distinct CDR3 sequences, roughly 17% of which are singletons. The sample was blood, either unsorted or a sorted T cell fraction (not recorded which). All receptors come from a male donor with ankylosing spondylitis. CDR3s include the opening cysteine and the closing phenylalanine or tryptophan. The order of the fields is J gene, V gene, clone size, D gene, CDR3 protein, CDR3 DNA. A D gene is named only where the DNA matches it firmly. Only part of the rows carry a size: once, few, many, or a class if the clone is expanded.

TRBJ1-1,TRBV12-3/TRBV12-4,many,-,CASSGGLKGEAFF,TGTGCCAGTTCCGGAGGGCTCAAAGGTGAAGCTTTCTTT
TRBJ2-5,TRBV7-9,few,-,CASSLVRQQETQYF,TGTGCCAGCAGCTTAGTACGGCAGCAAGAGACCCAGTACTTC
TRBJ2-1,TRBV20-1,many,-,CSAPKARGSYNEQFF,TGCAGTGCCCCAAAGGCCCGGGGCTCCTACAATGAGCAGTTCTTC
TRBJ2-3,TRBV5-1,-,-,CASSLVETTGQYF,TGCGCCAGCAGCTTGGTTGAGACTACGGGGCAGTATTTT
TRBJ1-2,TRBV4-1,many,-,CASSQGTANYGYTF,TGCGCCAGCAGCCAGGGGACGGCGAACTATGGCTACACCTTC
TRBJ1-2,TRBV29-1,-,-,CSVDWGKIYGYTF,TGCAGCGTTGACTGGGGCAAGATCTATGGCTACACCTTC
TRBJ2-4,TRBV20-1,few,-,CSARSSKGSIKNIQYF,TGCAGTGCTAGAAGCTCGAAAGGCTCTATCAAAAACATTCAGTACTTC
TRBJ2-7,TRBV20-1,-,-,CSANRRVADEQYF,TGCAGTGCTAACAGGAGGGTAGCTGACGAGCAGTACTTC
TRBJ2-2,TRBV20-1,-,TRBD2,CSASWGRAPTGELFF,TGCAGTGCTAGCTGGGGGAGGGCCCCCACCGGGGAGCTGTTTTTT
TRBJ1-1,TRBV12-3/TRBV12-4,few,TRBD1,CASSLGRTGQERAFF,TGTGCCAGCAGTTTAGGGAGGACGGGACAGGAGAGAGCTTTCTTT
TRBJ2-1,TRBV11-2,many,TRBD2,CASSQMGGTTYNEQFF,TGTGCCAGCAGCCAGATGGGGGGGACTACCTACAATGAGCAGTTCTTC
TRBJ1-2,TRBV9,few,-,CASSVAGGYGYTF,TGTGCCAGCAGCGTAGCGGGGGGCTATGGCTACACCTTC
TRBJ1-6,TRBV20-1,-,TRBD1,CSAKGQGNSPLHF,TGCAGTGCTAAGGGACAGGGTAATTCACCCCTCCACTTT
TRBJ1-1,TRBV20-1,few,TRBD1,CRAGDPGQGDTEAFF,TGCAGGGCGGGGGACCCGGGACAGGGGGACACTGAAGCTTTCTTT
TRBJ1-1,TRBV6-5,-,-,CASSYGVSNTEAFF,TGTGCCAGCAGTTATGGGGTTTCGAACACTGAAGCTTTCTTT
TRBJ1-1,TRBV3-1,few,-,CASSQMNTEAFF,TGTGCCAGCAGCCAAATGAACACTGAAGCTTTCTTT
TRBJ2-7,TRBV20-1,-,TRBD2,CSPTRTSGNHEQYF,TGCAGTCCCACCCGGACTAGCGGGAACCACGAGCAGTACTTC
TRBJ1-1,TRBV2,-,-,CASSGILNTEAFF,TGTGCCAGCAGTGGGATATTGAACACTGAAGCTTTCTTT
TRBJ1-2,TRBV20-1,-,-,CSARRGADHTF,TGCAGTGCTAGGAGGGGCGCGGACCACACCTTC
TRBJ2-7,TRBV7-2,few,-,CASSPGWGTYEQYF,TGTGCCAGCAGCCCCGGGTGGGGTACCTACGAGCAGTACTTC
TRBJ2-6,TRBV5-6,-,-,CASSFQGGGANVLTF,TGTGCCAGCAGCTTTCAGGGAGGTGGGGCCAACGTCCTGACTTTC
TRBJ2-1,TRBV5-1,-,-,CASSLVVGAQYNEQFF,TGCGCCAGCAGCTTGGTAGTGGGGGCGCAGTACAATGAGCAGTTCTTC
TRBJ2-5,TRBV11-2,few,TRBD2,CASSAGLAGGQETQYF,TGTGCCAGCAGCGCTGGACTAGCGGGGGGCCAAGAGACCCAGTACTTC
TRBJ2-2,TRBV5-5,few,-,CASTPGVNTGELFF,TGTGCCAGCACCCCCGGAGTTAACACCGGGGAGCTGTTTTTT
TRBJ1-5,TRBV12-3/TRBV12-4,many,TRBD1,CANAPDRVGGNQPQHF,TGTGCCAACGCCCCCGACAGGGTGGGTGGCAATCAGCCCCAGCATTTT
TRBJ1-1,TRBV20-1,-,-,CSAKATRGRSEAFF,TGCAGTGCTAAAGCAACCAGGGGCAGGTCTGAAGCTTTCTTT
TRBJ2-3,TRBV6-5,few,-,CASSYSSVSDTQYF,TGTGCCAGCAGTTACTCGAGCGTGTCAGATACGCAGTATTTT
TRBJ1-1,TRBV29-1,few,-,CSVEVDSLNTEAFF,TGCAGCGTTGAGGTGGACAGTCTGAACACTGAAGCTTTCTTT
TRBJ1-2,TRBV4-2,few,TRBD1,CASSQDDRGYTF,TGTGCCAGCAGCCAAGACGACAGGGGTTACACCTTC
TRBJ1-1,TRBV11-2,few,TRBD1,CASSLDRGQGVPFF,TGTGCCAGCAGCTTAGATCGCGGACAGGGGGTTCCTTTCTTT
TRBJ2-7,TRBV12-3/TRBV12-4,-,TRBD1,CASSSTDRVSYEQYF,TGTGCCAGCAGTTCCACGGACAGGGTCTCCTACGAGCAGTACTTC
TRBJ2-1,TRBV6-5,-,-,CASSSVPTGKQFF,TGTGCCAGCAGTTCCGTCCCAACAGGCAAGCAGTTCTTC
TRBJ2-3,TRBV20-1,many,TRBD2,CSARDAQRGPRGGPNTQYF,TGCAGTGCTAGAGATGCCCAGCGGGGGCCCAGGGGAGGACCAAATACGCAGTATTTT
TRBJ2-1,TRBV29-1,-,-,CSVLVGSYNEQFF,TGCAGCGTATTGGTTGGGTCCTACAATGAGCAGTTCTTC
TRBJ2-3,TRBV7-2,-,TRBD1,CASSQKGAGADTQYF,TGTGCCAGCAGCCAAAAGGGGGCGGGCGCAGATACGCAGTATTTT
TRBJ2-7,TRBV4-3,few,-,CASSPGGNSYEQYF,TGCGCCAGCAGCCCAGGGGGGAACTCCTACGAGCAGTACTTC
TRBJ1-5,TRBV10-2,-,-,CASRPSGFNQPQHF,TGCGCCAGCAGGCCGTCCGGGTTCAATCAGCCCCAGCATTTT
TRBJ2-6,TRBV30,-,-,CAWRAGWFSGANVLTF,TGTGCCTGGAGGGCAGGATGGTTCTCTGGGGCCAACGTCCTGACTTTC
TRBJ1-1,TRBV2,-,-,CASRNTDTPNTEAFF,TGTGCCAGCAGAAACACGGACACTCCCAACACTGAAGCTTTCTTT
TRBJ2-1,TRBV5-1,many,-,CASSLEVSSYNEQFF,TGCGCCAGCAGCTTGGAAGTAAGCTCCTACAATGAGCAGTTCTTC
TRBJ2-7,TRBV11-2,few,TRBD1,CASSLSGQAYGQYF,TGTGCCAGCAGCTTGTCGGGACAGGCATACGGGCAGTACTTC
TRBJ2-2,TRBV4-1,-,-,CASSQDQRHYTAGELFF,TGCGCCAGCAGCCAAGATCAGCGGCACTACACCGCCGGGGAGCTGTTTTTT
TRBJ2-5,TRBV5-6,-,-,CASSLGTPYETQYF,TGTGCCAGCAGCTTGGGGACTCCCTACGAGACCCAGTACTTC
TRBJ1-1,TRBV11-2,many,TRBD1,CASSPDRGGTEAFF,TGTGCCAGCAGCCCAGACAGGGGGGGCACTGAAGCTTTCTTT
TRBJ1-5,TRBV29-1,-,TRBD1,CSVGGTGANQPQHF,TGCAGCGTTGGAGGGACAGGGGCCAATCAGCCCCAGCATTTT
TRBJ2-3,TRBV6-6,-,TRBD1,CASSYDRGTQYF,TGTGCCAGCAGTTACGACAGGGGCACGCAGTATTTT
TRBJ2-1,TRBV20-1,-,-,CSARDLGEGAYNEQFF,TGCAGTGCTAGAGATCTGGGGGAAGGGGCCTACAATGAGCAGTTCTTC
TRBJ2-3,TRBV12-3/TRBV12-4,many,-,CASSLRRNTDTQYF,TGTGCCAGCAGCCTCAGGCGGAACACAGATACGCAGTATTTT
TRBJ2-3,TRBV20-1,few,-,CSARGFLNTDTQYF,TGCAGTGCCAGGGGTTTCCTGAACACAGATACGCAGTATTTT
TRBJ1-5,TRBV20-1,many,-,CSAPARRGGDQPQHF,TGCAGTGCTCCCGCACGGCGGGGAGGAGATCAGCCCCAGCATTTT
TRBJ2-1,TRBV29-1,many,TRBD1,CSVEKTGGSYNEQFF,TGCAGCGTTGAAAAAACAGGGGGGTCCTACAATGAGCAGTTCTTC
TRBJ2-3,TRBV4-2,many,TRBD1,CASRTGGVVDTQYF,TGTGCCAGCCGGACAGGGGGCGTCGTGGATACGCAGTATTTT
TRBJ1-1,TRBV20-1,-,-,CSPGRGDGTEAFF,TGCAGTCCCGGGAGGGGGGACGGCACTGAAGCTTTCTTT
TRBJ2-7,TRBV25-1,-,TRBD1,CASSGTGSDYEQYF,TGTGCCAGCTCCGGGACAGGGAGCGACTACGAGCAGTACTTC
TRBJ2-5,TRBV7-3,-,TRBD2,CASSLGGREGETQYF,TGTGCCAGCAGCTTGGGCGGGAGAGAGGGGGAGACCCAGTACTTC